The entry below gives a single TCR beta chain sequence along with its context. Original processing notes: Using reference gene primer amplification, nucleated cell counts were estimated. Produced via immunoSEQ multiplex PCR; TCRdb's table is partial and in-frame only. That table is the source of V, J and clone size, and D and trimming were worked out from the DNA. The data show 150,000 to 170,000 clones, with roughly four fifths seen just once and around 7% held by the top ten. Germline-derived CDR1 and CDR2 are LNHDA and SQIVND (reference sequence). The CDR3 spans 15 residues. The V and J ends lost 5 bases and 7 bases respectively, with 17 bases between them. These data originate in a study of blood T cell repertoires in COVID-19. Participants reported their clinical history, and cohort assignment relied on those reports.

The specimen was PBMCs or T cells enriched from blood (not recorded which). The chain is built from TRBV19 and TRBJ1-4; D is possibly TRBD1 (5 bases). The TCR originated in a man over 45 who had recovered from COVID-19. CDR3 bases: TGTGCCAGTAGTTCCACGGAAGGGGTGGGTGAAAAACTGTTTTTT. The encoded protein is CASSSTEGVGEKLFF.